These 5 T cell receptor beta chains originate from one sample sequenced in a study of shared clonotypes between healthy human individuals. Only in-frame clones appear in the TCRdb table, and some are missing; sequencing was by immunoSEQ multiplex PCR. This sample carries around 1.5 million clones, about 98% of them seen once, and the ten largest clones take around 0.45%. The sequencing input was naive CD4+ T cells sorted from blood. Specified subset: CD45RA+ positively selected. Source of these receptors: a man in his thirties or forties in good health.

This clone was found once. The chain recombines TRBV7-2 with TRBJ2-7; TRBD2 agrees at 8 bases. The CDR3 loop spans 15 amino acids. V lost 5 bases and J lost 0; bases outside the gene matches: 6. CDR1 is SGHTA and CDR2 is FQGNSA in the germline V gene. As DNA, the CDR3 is TGTGCCAGCAGCCATACTAGCGGAAACTCCTACGAGCAGTACTTC. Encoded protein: CASSHTSGNSYEQYF.

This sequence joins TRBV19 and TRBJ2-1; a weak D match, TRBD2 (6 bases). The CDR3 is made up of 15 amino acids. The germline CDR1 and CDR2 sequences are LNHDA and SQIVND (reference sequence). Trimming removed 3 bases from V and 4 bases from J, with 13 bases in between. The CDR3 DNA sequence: TGTGCCAGTAGTATCACGACTAGTAGGTACAATGAGCAGTTCTTC. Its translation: CASSITTSRYNEQFF.

The CDR3: CASSLGGLLGNEQFF. CDR3 DNA: TGTGCCAGCAGCTTAGGGGGACTCCTGGGGAATGAGCAGTTCTTC. The rearrangement joins TRBV11-2 to TRBJ2-1; TRBD2 might be the D (6 bases). Germline V CDR1 and CDR2: SGHAT, FQNNGV. CDR3 length equals 15 residues. With 1 base removed from V and 7 bases from J, the gap between germline ends came to 14 bases.

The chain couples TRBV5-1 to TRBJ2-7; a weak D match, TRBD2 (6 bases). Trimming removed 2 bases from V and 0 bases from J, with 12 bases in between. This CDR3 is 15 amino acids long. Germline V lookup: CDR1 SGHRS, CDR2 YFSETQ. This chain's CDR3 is CASSFFGGTSYEQYF. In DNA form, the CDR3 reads TGCGCCAGCAGCTTTTTCGGGGGAACCTCCTACGAGCAGTACTTC.

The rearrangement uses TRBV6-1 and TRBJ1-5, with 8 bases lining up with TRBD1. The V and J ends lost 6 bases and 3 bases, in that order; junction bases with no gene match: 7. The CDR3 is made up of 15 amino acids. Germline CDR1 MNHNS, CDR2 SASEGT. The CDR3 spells CASRKATGDNQPQHF. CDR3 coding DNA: TGTGCCAGCAGGAAAGCGACAGGGGACAATCAGCCCCAGCATTTT.